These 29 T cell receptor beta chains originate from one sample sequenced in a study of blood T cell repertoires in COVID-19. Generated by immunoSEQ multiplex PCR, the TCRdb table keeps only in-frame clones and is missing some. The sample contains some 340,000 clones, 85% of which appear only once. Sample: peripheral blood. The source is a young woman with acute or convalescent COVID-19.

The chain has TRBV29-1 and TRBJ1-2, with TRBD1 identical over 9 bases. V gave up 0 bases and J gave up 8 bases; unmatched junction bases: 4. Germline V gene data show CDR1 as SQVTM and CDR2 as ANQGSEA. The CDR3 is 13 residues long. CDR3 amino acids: CSVEEQGAKGYTF. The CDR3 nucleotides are TGCAGCGTTGAAGAACAGGGGGCGAAAGGCTACACCTTC.

CDR3 bases: TGTGCCAGCAGTTCCTCCGGGACAGGGGCTCAGCCCCAGCATTTT. Protein product: CASSSSGTGAQPQHF. The chain uses TRBV28 and TRBJ1-5; TRBD1 matches at 10 bases. Germline CDR1 is MDHEN and CDR2 is SYDVKM. This CDR3 comprises 15 residues. V dropped 4 bases and J dropped 6; count of bases not matched to a gene: 6. The full variable domain, completed using reference TRBV28 and TRBJ1-5, is DVKVTQSSRYLVKRTGEKVFLECVQDMDHENMFWYRQDPGLGLRLIYFSYDVKMKEKGDIPEGYSVSREKKERFSLILESASTNQTSMYLCASSSSGTGAQPQHFGDGTRLSIL.

CDR3 bases: TGTGCCAGCAAGGCGGGAGGGCCCGTCATTCAGTACTTC. Protein: CASKAGGPVIQYF. This chain joins TRBV28 and TRBJ2-4, with TRBD2 identical over 9 bases. Trimming removed 7 bases from V and 9 bases from J; junction bases left unmatched: 7. CDR3 length: 13 amino acids. Per germline, CDR1 MDHEN and CDR2 SYDVKM. Together with reference TRBV28 and TRBJ2-4, the CDR3 gives the full variable domain: DVKVTQSSRYLVKRTGEKVFLECVQDMDHENMFWYRQDPGLGLRLIYFSYDVKMKEKGDIPEGYSVSREKKERFSLILESASTNQTSMYLCASKAGGPVIQYFGAGTRLSVL.

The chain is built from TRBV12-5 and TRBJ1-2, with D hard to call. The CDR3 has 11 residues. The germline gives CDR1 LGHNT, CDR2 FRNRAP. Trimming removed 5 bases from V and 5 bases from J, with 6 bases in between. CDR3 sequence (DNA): TGTGCTAGTGGTGCGAATTATGGCTACACCTTC. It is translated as CASGANYGYTF.

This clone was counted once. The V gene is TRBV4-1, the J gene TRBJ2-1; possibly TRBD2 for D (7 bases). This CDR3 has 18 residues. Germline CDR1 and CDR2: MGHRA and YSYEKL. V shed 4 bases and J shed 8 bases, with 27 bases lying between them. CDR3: CASSPSLRGGGLGDEQFF. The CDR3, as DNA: TGCGCCAGCAGCCCGAGCTTGAGGGGGGGAGGACTGGGCGATGAGCAGTTCTTC.

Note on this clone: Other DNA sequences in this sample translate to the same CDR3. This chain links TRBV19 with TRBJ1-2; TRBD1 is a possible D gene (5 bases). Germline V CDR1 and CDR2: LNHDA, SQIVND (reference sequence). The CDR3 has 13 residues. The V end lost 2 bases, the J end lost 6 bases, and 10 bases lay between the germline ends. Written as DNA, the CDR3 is TGTGCCAGTAGTATAATAAGGGGCGATGGCTACACCTTC. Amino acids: CASSIIRGDGYTF.

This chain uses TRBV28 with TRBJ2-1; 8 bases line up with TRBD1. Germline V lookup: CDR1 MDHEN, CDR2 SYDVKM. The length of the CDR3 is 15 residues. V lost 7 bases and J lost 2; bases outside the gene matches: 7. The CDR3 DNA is TGTGCCAGCAACTCCGGACAGGGCGCCTACAATGAGCAGTTCTTC. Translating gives CASNSGQGAYNEQFF.

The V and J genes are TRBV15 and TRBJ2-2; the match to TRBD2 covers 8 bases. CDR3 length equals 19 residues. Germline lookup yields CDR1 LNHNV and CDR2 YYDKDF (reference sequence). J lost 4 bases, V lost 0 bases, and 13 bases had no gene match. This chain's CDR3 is CATSRERQKAGGGTGELFF. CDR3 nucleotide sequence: TGTGCCACCAGCAGAGAACGTCAGAAGGCGGGAGGTGGCACCGGGGAGCTGTTTTTT.

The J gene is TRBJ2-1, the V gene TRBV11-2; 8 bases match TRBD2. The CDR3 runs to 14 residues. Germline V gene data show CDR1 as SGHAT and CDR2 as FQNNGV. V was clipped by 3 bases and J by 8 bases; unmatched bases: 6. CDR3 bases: TGTGCCAGCAGCTTGACTCGGGGGGGCCATGAGCAGTTCTTC. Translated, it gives CASSLTRGGHEQFF.

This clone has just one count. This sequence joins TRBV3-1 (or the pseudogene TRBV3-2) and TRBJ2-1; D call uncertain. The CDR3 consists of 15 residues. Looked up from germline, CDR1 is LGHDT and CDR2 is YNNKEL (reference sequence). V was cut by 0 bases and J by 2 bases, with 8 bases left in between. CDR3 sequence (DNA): TGTGCCAGCAGCCAAGAAAAGCGACCCTACAATGAGCAGTTCTTC. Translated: CASSQEKRPYNEQFF.

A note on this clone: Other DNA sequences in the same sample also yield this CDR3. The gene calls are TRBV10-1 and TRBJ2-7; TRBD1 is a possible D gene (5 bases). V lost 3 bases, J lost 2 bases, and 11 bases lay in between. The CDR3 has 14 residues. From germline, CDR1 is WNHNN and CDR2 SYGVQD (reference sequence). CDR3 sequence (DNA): TGCGCCAGCAGTGAATCAGGGCGAACCTACGAGCAGTACTTC. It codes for CASSESGRTYEQYF.

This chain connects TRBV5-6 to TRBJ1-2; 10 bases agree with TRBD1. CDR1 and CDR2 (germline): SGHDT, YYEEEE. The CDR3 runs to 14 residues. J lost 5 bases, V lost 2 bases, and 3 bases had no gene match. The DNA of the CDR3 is TGTGCCAGCAGCTTCTCGGACAGGGGGTATGGCTACACCTTC. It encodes CASSFSDRGYGYTF.

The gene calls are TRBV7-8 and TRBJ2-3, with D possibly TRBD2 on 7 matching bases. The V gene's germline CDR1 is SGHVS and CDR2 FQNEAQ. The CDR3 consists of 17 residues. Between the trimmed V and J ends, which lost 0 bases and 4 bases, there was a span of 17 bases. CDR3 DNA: TGTGCCAGCAGCTTAGCGCTTGCCGGGGGGCTGGCAGATACGCAGTATTTT. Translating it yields CASSLALAGGLADTQYF. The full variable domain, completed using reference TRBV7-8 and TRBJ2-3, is GAGVSQSPRYKVAKRGQDVALRCDPISGHVSLFWYQQALGQGPEFLTYFQNEAQLDKSGLPSDRFFAERPEGSVSTLKIQRTQQEDSAVYLCASSLALAGGLADTQYFGPGTRLTVL.

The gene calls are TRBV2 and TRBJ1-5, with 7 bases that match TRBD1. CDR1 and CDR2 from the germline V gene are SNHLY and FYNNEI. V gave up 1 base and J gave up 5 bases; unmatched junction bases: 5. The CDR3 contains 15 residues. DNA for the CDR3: TGTGCCAGCAGTGAAGATTGGGACAGATATCAGCCCCAGCATTTT. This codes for CASSEDWDRYQPQHF.

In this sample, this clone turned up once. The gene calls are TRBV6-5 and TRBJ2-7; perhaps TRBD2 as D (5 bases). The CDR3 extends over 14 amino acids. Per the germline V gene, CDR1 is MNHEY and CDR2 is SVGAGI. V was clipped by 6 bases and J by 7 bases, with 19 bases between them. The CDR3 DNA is TGTGCCAGCAGCTACCGAGGGCTCTTGGATGAGCAGTACTTC. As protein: CASSYRGLLDEQYF.

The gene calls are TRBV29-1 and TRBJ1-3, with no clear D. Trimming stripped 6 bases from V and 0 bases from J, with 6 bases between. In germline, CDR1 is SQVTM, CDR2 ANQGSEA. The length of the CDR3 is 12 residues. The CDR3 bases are TGCAGCGTAGACAACTCTGGAAACACCATATATTTT. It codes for CSVDNSGNTIYF.

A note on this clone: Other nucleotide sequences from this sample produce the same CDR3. CDR3 amino acids: CASSPTSTDTQYF. The CDR3 nucleotides read TGTGCCAGTAGCCCCACTAGCACAGATACGCAGTATTTT. The chain recombines TRBV19 with TRBJ2-3; D ambiguous. The CDR3 runs to 13 residues. Germline assignment: CDR1 LNHDA and CDR2 SQIVND (reference sequence). The germline V and J ends were trimmed by 6 bases and 0 bases, with 7 bases remaining between them.

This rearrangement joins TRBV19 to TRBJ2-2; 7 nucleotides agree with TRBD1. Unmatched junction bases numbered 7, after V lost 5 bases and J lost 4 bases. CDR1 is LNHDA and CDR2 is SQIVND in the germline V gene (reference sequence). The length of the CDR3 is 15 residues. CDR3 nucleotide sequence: TGTGCCAGTAGTCCCCGGGACAGTCCCACCGGGGAGCTGTTTTTT. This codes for CASSPRDSPTGELFF.

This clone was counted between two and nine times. CDR3 DNA: TGTGCCAGCAGCGCCGCGGGGGGTGCCGAAGAGACCCAGTACTTC. Translation gives CASSAAGGAEETQYF. This chain links TRBV13 with TRBJ2-5; 8 bases agree with TRBD2. Germline loops: CDR1 PRHDT, CDR2 FYEKMQ (reference sequence). CDR3 length equals 15 residues. The V gene end was trimmed by 5 bases and the J gene end by 3 bases; junction bases not matched to a gene: 8.

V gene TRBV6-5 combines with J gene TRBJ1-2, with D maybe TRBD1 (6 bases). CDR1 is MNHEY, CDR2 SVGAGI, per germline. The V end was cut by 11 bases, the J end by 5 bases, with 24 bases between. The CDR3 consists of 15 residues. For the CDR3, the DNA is TGTGCCGCTACCGCGGGGGCCGCTGCCCCATATGGCTACACCTTC. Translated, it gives CAATAGAAAPYGYTF.

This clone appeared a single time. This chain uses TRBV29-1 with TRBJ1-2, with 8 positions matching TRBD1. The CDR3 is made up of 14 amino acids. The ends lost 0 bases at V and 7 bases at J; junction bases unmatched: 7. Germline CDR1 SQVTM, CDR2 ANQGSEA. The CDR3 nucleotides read TGCAGCGTTGAAGAACGCAGGGGGCCTTTTGGCTACACCTTC. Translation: CSVEERRGPFGYTF.

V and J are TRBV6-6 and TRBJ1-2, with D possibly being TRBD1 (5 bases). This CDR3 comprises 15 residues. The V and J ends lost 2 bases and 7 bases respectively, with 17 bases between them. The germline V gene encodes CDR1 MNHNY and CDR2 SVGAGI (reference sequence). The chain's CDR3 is CASSYGMQGQAGYTF. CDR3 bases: TGTGCCAGCAGTTACGGAATGCAGGGTCAGGCTGGCTACACCTTC.

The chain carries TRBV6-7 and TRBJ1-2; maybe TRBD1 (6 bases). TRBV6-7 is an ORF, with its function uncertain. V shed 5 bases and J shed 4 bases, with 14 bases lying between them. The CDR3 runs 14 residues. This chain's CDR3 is CASSPSTGSYGYTF. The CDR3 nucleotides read TGTGCCAGCAGTCCGTCAACAGGGAGCTATGGCTACACCTTC.

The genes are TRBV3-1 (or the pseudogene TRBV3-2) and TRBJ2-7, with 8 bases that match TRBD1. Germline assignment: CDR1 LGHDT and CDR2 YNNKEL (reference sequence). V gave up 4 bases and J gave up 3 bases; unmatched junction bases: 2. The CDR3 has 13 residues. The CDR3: CASSPGQGYEQYF. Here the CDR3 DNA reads TGTGCCAGCAGCCCTGGACAGGGCTACGAGCAGTACTTC.

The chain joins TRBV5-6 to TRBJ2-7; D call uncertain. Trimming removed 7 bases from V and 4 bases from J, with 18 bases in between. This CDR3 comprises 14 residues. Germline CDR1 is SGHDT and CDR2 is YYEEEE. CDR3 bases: TGTGCCAGCCGTGGTTTCGGTGCATCTTACGAGCAGTACTTC. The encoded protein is CASRGFGASYEQYF.

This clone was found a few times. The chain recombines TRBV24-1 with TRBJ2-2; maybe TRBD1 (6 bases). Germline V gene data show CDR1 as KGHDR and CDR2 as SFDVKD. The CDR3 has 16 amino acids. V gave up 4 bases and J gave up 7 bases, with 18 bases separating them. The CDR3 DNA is TGTGCCACCAGTGACCGGACAGCTGAAGGGAGCGGGGAGCTGTTTTTT. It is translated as CATSDRTAEGSGELFF.

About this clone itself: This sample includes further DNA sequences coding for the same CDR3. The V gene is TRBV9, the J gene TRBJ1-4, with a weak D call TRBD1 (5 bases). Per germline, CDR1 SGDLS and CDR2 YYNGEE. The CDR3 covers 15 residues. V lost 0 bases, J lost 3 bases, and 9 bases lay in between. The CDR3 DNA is TGTGCCAGCAGCGTAGGCGGGACGGCTAATGAAAAACTGTTTTTT. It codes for CASSVGGTANEKLFF.

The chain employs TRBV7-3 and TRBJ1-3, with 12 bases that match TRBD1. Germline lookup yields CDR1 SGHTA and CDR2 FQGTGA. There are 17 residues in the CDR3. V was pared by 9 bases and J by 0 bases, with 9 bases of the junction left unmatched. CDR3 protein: CARGTGGFFCSGNTIYF. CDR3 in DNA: TGTGCCAGGGGGACAGGGGGCTTCTTCTGCTCTGGAAACACCATATATTTT.

Here the CDR3 reads CASSLSESSYNEQFF. The DNA of the CDR3 is TGTGCCAGCAGTTTGAGTGAGAGCTCCTACAATGAGCAGTTCTTC. This chain uses TRBV27 with TRBJ2-1, with D unclear. The CDR3 has 15 residues. V dropped 3 bases and J dropped 0 bases, with 9 bases sitting between them. Germline assignment: CDR1 MNHEY and CDR2 SMNVEV (reference sequence).